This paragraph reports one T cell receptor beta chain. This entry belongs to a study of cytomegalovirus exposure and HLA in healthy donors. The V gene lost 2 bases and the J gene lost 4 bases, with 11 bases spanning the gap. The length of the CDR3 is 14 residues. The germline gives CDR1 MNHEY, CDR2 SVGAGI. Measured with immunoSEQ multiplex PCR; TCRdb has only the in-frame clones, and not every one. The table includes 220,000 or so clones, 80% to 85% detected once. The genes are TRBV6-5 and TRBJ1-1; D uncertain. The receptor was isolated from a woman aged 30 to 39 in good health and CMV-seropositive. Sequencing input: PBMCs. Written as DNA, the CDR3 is TGTGCCAGCAGTTACGGGATCTTGGGCACTGAAGCTTTCTTT. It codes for CASSYGILGTEAFF.